This is a list of T cell receptor beta chains from one sample in a study of PD-L1 blockade in urothelial cancer. Sequenced by immunoSEQ multiplex PCR; TCRdb stores in-frame clones only, minus some. This repertoire shows 29,000 or so clones, around 84% found once; its top ten account for under 3%. The sequences come from PBMCs, collected around atezolizumab (anti-PD-L1) treatment. The receptors stem from a man in his 70s with urothelial cancer. Both conserved end residues are trimmed from each CDR3. A D gene is named only where the DNA matches it firmly.

D	J	V	CDR3
TRBD2	TRBJ2-1	TRBV9	ASSVLAGGAYNEQF
TRBD2	TRBJ2-1	TRBV27	ASSPGLAGGEQF
TRBD1	TRBJ1-1	TRBV6-5	ASSSHGQANTEAF
.	TRBJ2-2	TRBV21-1	ASSKGQGPGELF
TRBD1	TRBJ2-5	TRBV2	ASSLLGTGVGETQY
TRBD2	TRBJ2-3	TRBV6-5	ASSYRLAGAGDTQY
.	TRBJ1-1	TRBV20-1	SVGFTEAF
TRBD2	TRBJ2-7	TRBV11-2	ASSLVGGRTYEQY
TRBD2	TRBJ2-2	TRBV5-1	ASRGLAGGNTGELF
TRBD1	TRBJ1-1	TRBV4-3	ASSQVMGQGTEAF
TRBD1	TRBJ1-5	TRBV28	AIVRDRGSSNQPQH
.	TRBJ2-5	TRBV7-2	ASSRRTEETQY
.	TRBJ2-2	TRBV15	ATSVTGKSGELF
TRBD2	TRBJ2-7	TRBV7-3	ASSPRLAATYEQY
.	TRBJ2-3	TRBV30	AWSGVREGKDTQY
.	TRBJ2-1	TRBV5-4	ASSSLAGPYNEQF
TRBD1	TRBJ2-7	TRBV5-1	ASSRTGNEQY
TRBD2	TRBJ2-7	TRBV6-5	ASRQGLADLYEQY
TRBD2	TRBJ2-3	TRBV4-1	ASSQDLAGGPDTQY
TRBD1	TRBJ1-2	TRBV5-1	ASSTQQGGFYGYT
.	TRBJ1-6	TRBV6-1	ASSDLSYNSPLH
.	TRBJ1-2	TRBV7-3	ASSSGGTVNFT
TRBD1	TRBJ1-3	TRBV11-2	ASSLAQGAVFSGNTIY
.	TRBJ2-2	TRBV28	ASRSNTGELF
.	TRBJ1-5	TRBV4-2	ASSQDLNSNQPQH
.	TRBJ1-6	TRBV4-1	ASSRDLGIDSPLH
.	TRBJ1-4	TRBV6-5	ASRKTGLQPEKLF
.	TRBJ1-1	TRBV7-9	ASSSNAGVVNTEAF
TRBD1	TRBJ1-5	TRBV27	ASRLTGGGNQPQH
.	TRBJ1-5	TRBV4-3	ASSRSLNSNQPQH
TRBD1	TRBJ1-2	TRBV4-2	ASSQATGGSGGYT
TRBD1	TRBJ1-6	TRBV28	ASTAGGSRYGNSPLH
TRBD2	TRBJ2-3	TRBV5-1	ASSPTSGSFSTDTQY
.	TRBJ2-5	TRBV5-1	ASGGNPGETQY
TRBD2	TRBJ2-1	TRBV7-3	ASSLDGSGPREGQF
.	TRBJ1-1	TRBV30	ALPARRGTEAF
TRBD1	TRBJ1-2	TRBV19	ASSISGQGSGYT
TRBD1	TRBJ1-5	TRBV18	ASSPDRNQPQH
.	TRBJ2-1	TRBV6-1	ASSEVGGAGSYNEQF
.	TRBJ1-5	TRBV7-2	ASSPVEPQPQH
.	TRBJ2-1	TRBV10-3	AISPLSIADHNEQF
TRBD2	TRBJ2-5	TRBV6-6	ASSYSRTSGETQY
TRBD2	TRBJ2-3	TRBV7-3	ASSRGGNTDTQY
.	TRBJ2-2	TRBV21-1	ASSKIASGRAGELF
.	TRBJ1-1	TRBV7-2	ASSLSGGRAF
TRBD2	TRBJ2-5	TRBV9	ASSVAQRGNQETQY
TRBD2	TRBJ2-1	TRBV5-4	ASSLEGSGRVEQF
.	TRBJ1-5	TRBV28	ASSWPARVGNQPQH
TRBD2	TRBJ2-2	TRBV19	ASRPPPGLAGRTGELF
.	TRBJ2-5	TRBV6-6	ASSEEETQY